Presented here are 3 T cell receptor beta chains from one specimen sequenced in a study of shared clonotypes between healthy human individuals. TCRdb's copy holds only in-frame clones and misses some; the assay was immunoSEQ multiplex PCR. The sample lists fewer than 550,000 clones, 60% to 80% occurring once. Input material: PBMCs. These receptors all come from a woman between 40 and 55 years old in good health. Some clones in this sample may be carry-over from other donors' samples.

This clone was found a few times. CDR3 in DNA: TGTGCCAGCAGATCGACTAGCGGGAGTCGGGATACGCAGTATTTT. Protein sequence: CASRSTSGSRDTQYF. V and J are TRBV28 and TRBJ2-3; TRBD2 aligns across 12 bases. The V segment lost 6 bases and the J segment 6 bases; nucleotides outside the gene matches: 7. Germline V gene lookup returns CDR1 MDHEN and CDR2 SYDVKM. The CDR3 consists of 15 residues. Full variable domain (remainder filled in from reference TRBV28 and TRBJ2-3): DVKVTQSSRYLVKRTGEKVFLECVQDMDHENMFWYRQDPGLGLRLIYFSYDVKMKEKGDIPEGYSVSREKKERFSLILESASTNQTSMYLCASRSTSGSRDTQYFGPGTRLTVL.

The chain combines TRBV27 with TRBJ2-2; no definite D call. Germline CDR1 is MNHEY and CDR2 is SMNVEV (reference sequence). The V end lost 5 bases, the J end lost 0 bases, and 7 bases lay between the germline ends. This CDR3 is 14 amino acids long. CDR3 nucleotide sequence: TGTGCCAGCAGTGGTAGTGCGAACACCGGGGAGCTGTTTTTT. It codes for CASSGSANTGELFF.

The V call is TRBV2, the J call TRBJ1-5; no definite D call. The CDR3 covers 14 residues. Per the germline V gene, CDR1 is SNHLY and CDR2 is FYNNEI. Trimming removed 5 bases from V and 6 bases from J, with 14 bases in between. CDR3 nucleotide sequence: TGTGCCAGCAGTCGGGCGGGAGGCGGTCAGCCCCAGCATTTT. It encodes CASSRAGGGQPQHF.